This T cell receptor (beta chain) was found in a study of T cells in localized non-small cell lung cancer. Whole-study results and caveats: Investigators sequenced only a single tumor region, leaving heterogeneity possible. The highest T cell clonality was in uninvolved adjacent lung, above tumor. Higher blood T cell density went with longer overall survival.

The table came from immunoSEQ multiplex PCR; TCRdb's copy has only in-frame clones and leaves some out. Of approximately 41,000 clones listed, around 87% are singletons. The germline CDR1 and CDR2 sequences are MNHNS and SASEGT. The CDR3 length is 12 residues. Trimming removed 3 bases at V and 5 bases at J, with 7 bases between. As regards this clone: The antigen is not known.

This chain joins TRBV6-1 and TRBJ1-1; D ambiguous. The receptor's source is a woman between 18 and 55 years old with stage III lung adenocarcinoma. Here the sequenced sample was peripheral blood, taken before any cancer treatment. The CDR3: CASSERWTEAFF. The CDR3, as DNA: TGTGCCAGCAGTGAGCGGTGGACTGAAGCTTTCTTT.